This TCR beta chain derives from a study of blood T cell repertoires in COVID-19. Study-level background: Samples representing acute and convalescent COVID-19 were sourced from the United States, Italy and Spain.

The CDR3 length is 13 residues. After removal of 5 bases from V and 2 bases from J, the junction contained 2 bases not matched to a gene. Germline V gene data show CDR1 as MNHEY and CDR2 as SVGAGI. Here immunoSEQ multiplex PCR was the method, and the copy in TCRdb shows in-frame clones only, minus some. The sample lists 260,000 or so clones, approximately 88% seen once, with 1.2% in the top ten. The TCR was taken from a woman in her 40s with acute COVID-19. Sequenced: PBMCs or T cells enriched from blood (not recorded which). V is TRBV6-5 and J is TRBJ1-2, with 7 nucleotides matching TRBD1. CDR3 in amino acids: CASSRQGNYGYTF. In DNA, the CDR3 is TGTGCCAGCAGTCGACAGGGCAACTATGGCTACACCTTC.